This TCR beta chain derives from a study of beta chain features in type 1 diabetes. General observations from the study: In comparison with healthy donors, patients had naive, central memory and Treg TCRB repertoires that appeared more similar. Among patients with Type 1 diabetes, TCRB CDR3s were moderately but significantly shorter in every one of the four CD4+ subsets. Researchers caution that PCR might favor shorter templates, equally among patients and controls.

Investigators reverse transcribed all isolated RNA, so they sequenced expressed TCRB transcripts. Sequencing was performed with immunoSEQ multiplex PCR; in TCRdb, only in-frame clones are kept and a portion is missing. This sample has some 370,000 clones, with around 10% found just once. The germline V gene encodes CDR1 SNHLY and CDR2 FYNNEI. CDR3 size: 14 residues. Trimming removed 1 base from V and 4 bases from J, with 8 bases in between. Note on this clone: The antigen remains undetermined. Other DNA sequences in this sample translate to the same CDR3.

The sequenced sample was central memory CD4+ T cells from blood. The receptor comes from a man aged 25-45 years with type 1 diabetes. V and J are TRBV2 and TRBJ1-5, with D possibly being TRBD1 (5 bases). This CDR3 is CASSEGGRNQPQHF. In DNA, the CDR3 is TGTGCCAGCAGTGAAGGGGGGAGGAATCAGCCCCAGCATTTT.